These 27 T cell receptor beta chains share one sample of origin, sequenced in a study of blood T cell repertoires in COVID-19. The method was immunoSEQ multiplex PCR; TCRdb's version includes in-frame clones alone and lacks a portion of them. The sample records more than 140,000 clones, 65% to 90% being singletons. Sequences were obtained from peripheral blood. The receptors were sampled from a woman aged 50 to 65 in a cohort sampled during active or convalescent COVID-19.

This chain connects TRBV4-3 to TRBJ2-1; 8 nucleotides match TRBD1. The CDR3 consists of 15 residues. Germline loops: CDR1 LGHNA, CDR2 YSLEER. The trim removed 4 bases at V and 7 bases at J, leaving 9 bases unmatched. The CDR3 DNA sequence: TGCGCCAGCAGCCGAGCGGACAGGGCGAGGAATGAGCAGTTCTTC. It encodes CASSRADRARNEQFF.

The CDR3: CATSDGTGYEKLFF. Written as DNA, the CDR3 is TGTGCCACCAGTGATGGGACAGGGTACGAAAAACTGTTTTTT. V gene TRBV24-1 combines with J gene TRBJ1-4; TRBD1 aligns across 9 bases. The CDR3 spans 14 residues. Germline CDR1 is KGHDR and CDR2 is SFDVKD. Trimming took 3 bases from V and 8 from J; bases not matched to a gene: 3.

This clone has only a few counts. This sequence joins TRBV2 and TRBJ1-5; D is uncertain. Trimming shortened V by 6 bases and J by 5 bases, and 11 bases separated the two germline ends. CDR1 and CDR2 (germline): SNHLY, FYNNEI. The CDR3 has 13 amino acids. The CDR3 protein is CASSGGPDQPQHF. The CDR3 coding sequence is TGTGCCAGCAGCGGAGGACCCGATCAGCCCCAGCATTTT.

V is TRBV5-1 and J is TRBJ2-1; 9 bases align to TRBD2. This CDR3 is built from 16 residues. The V gene's germline CDR1 is SGHRS and CDR2 YFSETQ. With 2 bases clipped from V and 2 bases from J, the junction kept 5 bases outside the gene matches. CDR3 sequence reads: CASSFDSGGTYNEQFF. DNA for the CDR3: TGCGCCAGCAGCTTCGATAGCGGGGGTACCTACAATGAGCAGTTCTTC.

The chain combines TRBV5-1 with TRBJ2-1; D remains ambiguous. CDR1 is SGHRS, CDR2 YFSETQ, per germline. V lost 0 bases and J 9 bases, leaving 7 bases between the germline ends. The length of the CDR3 is 12 residues. The CDR3 loop reads CASSLGGFEQFF. In DNA, the CDR3 is TGCGCCAGCAGCTTGGGAGGATTTGAGCAGTTCTTC.

V gene TRBV18 combines with J gene TRBJ1-2, with a tentative D call TRBD1 (6 bases). Trimming stripped 5 bases from V and 4 bases from J, with 8 bases between. Germline values: CDR1 KGHSH, CDR2 LQKENI. This CDR3 comprises 12 residues. CDR3 sequence: CASSSRGYGYTF. CDR3 in DNA: TGTGCCAGCTCAAGCAGGGGCTATGGCTACACCTTC.

In DNA form, the CDR3 reads TGCGCCAGCAGCTTCGGCGGGGGGGCCGATTACAATGAGCAGTTCTTC. Protein product: CASSFGGGADYNEQFF. The chain is built from TRBV5-1 and TRBJ2-1, with TRBD2 identical over 9 bases. CDR3 length: 16 residues. V lost 2 bases to trimming and J lost 4 bases; unmatched junction nucleotides: 7. From germline, CDR1 is SGHRS and CDR2 YFSETQ.

The V and J genes are TRBV2 and TRBJ1-2, with D hard to call. The CDR3 length is 14 residues. V was cut by 6 bases and J by 2 bases, with 13 bases left in between. CDR1 SNHLY and CDR2 FYNNEI come from the germline V gene. Here the CDR3 reads CASRERGGNYGYTF. The CDR3 DNA reads TGTGCCAGCAGAGAAAGAGGAGGGAACTATGGCTACACCTTC. The variable domain in full, completed from reference TRBV2 and TRBJ1-2, reads EPEVTQTPSHQVTQMGQEVILRCVPISNHLYFYWYRQILGQKVEFLVSFYNNEISEKSEIFDDQFSVERPDGSNFTLKIRSTKLEDSAMYFCASRERGGNYGYTFGSGTRLTVV.

The chain uses TRBV12-5 and TRBJ1-1, with TRBD1 as a possible D gene (5 bases). The CDR3 is made up of 13 amino acids. V dropped 6 bases and J dropped 0 bases, with 8 bases sitting between them. CDR1 and CDR2 from the germline V gene are LGHNT and FRNRAP. This CDR3 is CASGRQLNTEAFF. The CDR3 DNA sequence: TGTGCTAGTGGCCGACAGCTGAACACTGAAGCTTTCTTT.

The chain links TRBV7-3 to TRBJ1-3, with 9 bases identical to TRBD1. The CDR3 is made up of 13 amino acids. Germline V lookup: CDR1 SGHTA, CDR2 FQGTGA. The ends lost 2 bases at V and 8 bases at J; junction bases unmatched: 1. CDR3 sequence (DNA): TGTGCCAGCAGCTTAGACAGGGGGGACACCATATATTTT. Residues: CASSLDRGDTIYF.

This chain joins TRBV7-3 and TRBJ1-1; 9 bases match TRBD1. This CDR3 has 14 amino acids. Germline lookup yields CDR1 SGHTA and CDR2 FQGTGA. The trim removed 5 bases at V and 11 bases at J, leaving 12 bases unmatched. CDR3: CASSKDTGTGSAFF. Here the CDR3 DNA reads TGTGCCAGCAGCAAGGATACCGGGACAGGGTCGGCTTTCTTT.

Many counts were recorded for this clone. The chain is built from TRBV6-1 and TRBJ2-3; maybe TRBD1 (5 bases). The V end was cut by 1 base, the J end by 4 bases, with 9 bases between. Looked up from germline, CDR1 is MNHNS and CDR2 is SASEGT. CDR3 length: 14 residues. CDR3 region: CASSEGEGADTQYF. Here the CDR3 DNA reads TGTGCCAGCAGTGAAGGTGAAGGGGCAGATACGCAGTATTTT.

The rearrangement joins TRBV9 to TRBJ1-2; a weak D match, TRBD1 (5 bases). Trimming stripped 3 bases from V and 1 base from J, with 13 bases between. Germline V lookup: CDR1 SGDLS, CDR2 YYNGEE. CDR3 length equals 15 residues. CDR3 region: CASSGQTRLNYGYTF. The CDR3 DNA reads as TGTGCCAGCAGCGGACAGACTCGCCTTAACTATGGCTACACCTTC.

This clone was found a few times. Here the CDR3 reads CASSLASGVEQYF. The CDR3 DNA sequence: TGTGCCAGCAGCTTAGCATCCGGGGTCGAGCAGTACTTC. J is TRBJ2-7 and V is TRBV7-2; the D gene is possibly TRBD2 (5 bases). V lost 0 bases and J 6 bases, leaving 9 bases between the germline ends. This CDR3 is built from 13 residues. The germline V gene has CDR1 SGHTA and CDR2 FQGNSA.

This sequence joins TRBV25-1 and TRBJ1-5; 9 nucleotides align to TRBD1. The CDR3 is 16 residues long. V trimming: 4 bases; J trimming: 1 base; junction bases outside the gene matches: 5. Looked up from germline, CDR1 is MGHDK and CDR2 is SYGVNS. In nucleotides, the CDR3 is TGTGCCAGCAGTGGTTCCGGGACAGGGAGCAATCAGCCCCAGCATTTT. Protein product: CASSGSGTGSNQPQHF.

This rearrangement joins TRBV2 to TRBJ2-5, with D perhaps matching TRBD2 (7 bases). The ends were cut back, 9 bases at V and 10 bases at J, with 21 bases in the middle. Germline loops: CDR1 SNHLY, CDR2 FYNNEI. The CDR3 runs to 13 residues. The CDR3 coding sequence is TGTGCCAGTAACGTGGGGGGGGCACGAATCCAGTACTTC. This encodes CASNVGGARIQYF. The whole variable domain, filled in from reference TRBV2 and TRBJ2-5, reads EPEVTQTPSHQVTQMGQEVILRCVPISNHLYFYWYRQILGQKVEFLVSFYNNEISEKSEIFDDQFSVERPDGSNFTLKIRSTKLEDSAMYFCASNVGGARIQYFGPGTRLLVL.

CDR3 nucleotides: TGCGCCAGCAGCCTCACAGGGACAGGGGATCTCAACACCATATATTTT. It yields the protein CASSLTGTGDLNTIYF. The chain is built from TRBV5-1 and TRBJ1-3, with 10 bases that match TRBD1. The junction had 11 bases not matched to a gene; V was cut back by 4 bases and J by 7 bases. In germline, CDR1 is SGHRS, CDR2 YFSETQ. The CDR3 length is 16 residues.

The chain joins TRBV7-9 to TRBJ1-4; weak D call: TRBD1 (5 bases). Trimming cost V 4 bases and J 8 bases, with 23 bases left between them. The CDR3 extends over 17 amino acids. CDR1 is SEHNR and CDR2 is FQNEAQ in the germline V gene (reference sequence). The CDR3 loop reads CASSSSIDSQGREKLFF. DNA of the CDR3: TGTGCCAGCAGCTCAAGCATAGACTCCCAGGGTAGGGAAAAACTGTTTTTT.

V is TRBV4-1 and J is TRBJ1-5, with D uncertain. V lost 4 bases and J lost 5, with 24 bases in between. This CDR3 has 18 amino acids. CDR1 and CDR2 from the germline V gene are MGHRA and YSYEKL. The CDR3 protein is CASSPLGVSTKVDQPQHF. CDR3 DNA: TGCGCCAGCAGCCCCCTCGGAGTCAGCACTAAGGTGGATCAGCCCCAGCATTTT.

This clone occurred a few times. This sequence joins TRBV10-1 and TRBJ2-1; 10 bases are shared with TRBD2. J lost 2 bases, V lost 2 bases, and 24 bases had no gene match. The CDR3 consists of 23 residues. Germline CDR1 is WNHNN and CDR2 is SYGVQD (reference sequence). In DNA, the CDR3 is TGCGCCAGCAGTGAGCCTCCCGGGGGGCCCTCAGCGGGAGGGCAGGTCGCCTACAATGAGCAGTTCTTC. Its protein is CASSEPPGGPSAGGQVAYNEQFF.

The chain employs TRBV18 and TRBJ2-2; possible D gene TRBD2, 7 bases. Germline values: CDR1 KGHSH, CDR2 LQKENI. The CDR3 extends over 17 amino acids. V dropped 2 bases and J dropped 0 bases, with 13 bases sitting between them. The CDR3 here is CASSPVGGATNTGELFF. CDR3 nucleotide sequence: TGTGCCAGCTCACCAGTTGGGGGGGCTACGAACACCGGGGAGCTGTTTTTT.

The genes are TRBV11-2 and TRBJ1-2; D perhaps matches TRBD1 (5 bases). Trimming removed 3 bases at V and 2 bases at J, with 7 bases between. The V gene's germline CDR1 is SGHAT and CDR2 FQNNGV. The CDR3 runs 13 residues. The CDR3 spells CASSFRVNYGYTF. The CDR3 DNA reads TGTGCCAGCAGCTTCAGGGTGAACTATGGCTACACCTTC.

This chain links TRBV5-1 with TRBJ2-7; D uncertain. The CDR3 has 15 amino acids. The germline V gene encodes CDR1 SGHRS and CDR2 YFSETQ. V gave up 2 bases and J gave up 1 base, with 13 bases separating them. The CDR3, as DNA: TGCGCCAGCAGCTTAACCCCAGTTGTATCCTACGAGCAGTACTTC. It is translated as CASSLTPVVSYEQYF.

The chain recombines TRBV4-2 with TRBJ2-5, with 8 bases fitting TRBD2. The CDR3 runs to 18 residues. Germline assignment: CDR1 LGHNA and CDR2 YNFKEQ. J was trimmed by 5 bases and V by 0 bases; bases with no gene match: 14. In nucleotides, the CDR3 is TGTGCCAGCAGCCAAGATTTTCCTGCTGCGGGGGGCGGTGAGACCCAGTACTTC. Translation gives CASSQDFPAAGGGETQYF.

The chain links TRBV4-3 to TRBJ2-3; D possibly corresponds to TRBD2 (7 bases). Per the germline V gene, CDR1 is LGHNA and CDR2 is YSLEER. The CDR3 is made up of 18 amino acids. Trimming shortened V by 0 bases and J by 3 bases, and 19 bases separated the two germline ends. CDR3 nucleotide sequence: TGCGCCAGCAGCCAAGAGGGTTCAAGGGGGGGGAGGACAGATACGCAGTATTTT. Residues: CASSQEGSRGGRTDTQYF.

This chain uses TRBV7-9 with TRBJ2-3, with 9 bases matching TRBD1. Trimming took 5 bases from V and 6 from J; bases not matched to a gene: 3. CDR3 size: 13 residues. CDR1 and CDR2 from the germline V gene are SEHNR and FQNEAQ (reference sequence). CDR3 DNA sequence: TGTGCCAGCAGCATCGGACAGGGGGATACGCAGTATTTT. Encoded protein: CASSIGQGDTQYF.

The chain carries TRBV4-3 and TRBJ2-3; the D gene is possibly TRBD1 (6 bases). Between the trimmed V and J ends, which lost 0 bases and 9 bases, there was a span of 13 bases. CDR3 length: 14 amino acids. Germline V lookup: CDR1 LGHNA, CDR2 YSLEER. The CDR3 coding sequence is TGCGCCAGCAGCCAAGATCTAGGGGGAGAAACGCAGTATTTT. Translating it yields CASSQDLGGETQYF.